The rows below give T cell receptor beta chains drawn from one sample of a study of quantifying T cell responses using KT2 cells. TCRdb passed the UMI-ligation and nested PCR reads through MiXCR, listing each CDR3 protein once. Here the sample spans 40,000 to 55,000 distinct CDR3 sequences, around a tenth being singletons. Sequences were obtained from PBMCs spiked with cells of the T cell clone KT2. The receptor source for this set is a human donor. Both conserved end residues are part of each CDR3. A D gene is named only where the DNA matches it firmly. Clone size is stated in some rows and not others, as once, few, many or a class when expanded.

d_call clone_size j_call v_call cdr3_aa cdr3_nt
TRBD2 few TRBJ2-3 TRBV29-1 CSVISGSTDTQYF TGCAGCGTGATTAGCGGGAGCACAGATACGCAGTATTTT
TRBD2 - TRBJ2-7 TRBV30 CAWSLGLVLSYEQYF TGTGCCTGGAGTCTGGGACTAGTCCTATCTTACGAGCAGTACTTC
TRBD2 - TRBJ2-5 TRBV6-1 CASPGLAKETQYF TGTGCCAGCCCGGGACTAGCGAAAGAGACCCAGTACTTC
- - TRBJ2-7 TRBV4-2 CASSQDRSWEQYF TGTGCCAGCAGCCAAGATCGTAGTTGGGAGCAGTACTTC
- few TRBJ1-2 TRBV4-3 CASSQEYRVNYGYTF TGCGCCAGCAGCCAAGAATACAGGGTGAACTATGGCTACACCTTC
TRBD2 few TRBJ2-3 TRBV12-3/TRBV12-4 CASRASGRTQYF TGTGCCAGCAGGGCTAGCGGGAGGACGCAGTATTTT
- many TRBJ2-7 TRBV6-4 CASSDPVSYEQYF TGTGCCAGCAGTGACCCGGTCTCCTACGAGCAGTACTTC
- many TRBJ1-1 TRBV11-2 CASSGRLQNTEAFF TGTGCCAGCAGCGGCAGATTACAGAACACTGAAGCTTTCTTT
- many TRBJ2-1 TRBV12-3/TRBV12-4 CASSQGQPGSEQFF TGTGCCAGCAGTCAAGGACAGCCTGGGAGTGAGCAGTTCTTC
TRBD2 - TRBJ2-4 TRBV3-1 CASSQDQWEGQNIQYF TGTGCCAGCAGCCAAGATCAATGGGAGGGCCAAAACATTCAGTACTTC
- - TRBJ2-5 TRBV20-1 CSASVTYQETQYF TGCAGTGCTAGTGTAACTTACCAAGAGACCCAGTACTTC
TRBD1 - TRBJ2-5 TRBV11-2 CATRQGQETQYF TGTGCCACGAGACAGGGGCAAGAGACCCAGTACTTC
TRBD1 - TRBJ1-2 TRBV29-1 CSVIAMTGADYGYTF TGCAGCGTTATCGCGATGACAGGGGCAGACTATGGCTACACCTTC
- few TRBJ1-2 TRBV5-4 CASSLWTANYGYTF TGTGCCAGCAGCTTGTGGACTGCTAACTATGGCTACACCTTC
- - TRBJ2-7 TRBV20-1 CSARGQKDYEQYF TGCAGTGCTAGAGGACAGAAGGACTACGAGCAGTACTTC
TRBD1 few TRBJ2-7 TRBV11-2 CASSLETGTGGSQYF TGTGCCAGCAGCTTAGAAACCGGGACAGGGGGCTCGCAGTACTTC
TRBD1 many TRBJ2-3 TRBV29-1 CSVHTGTGAADTQYF TGCAGCGTGCACACCGGGACAGGGGCCGCAGATACGCAGTATTTT
TRBD2 few TRBJ2-3 TRBV11-2 CASSLGLTSAVTDTQYF TGTGCCAGCAGCTTAGGGCTCACTAGCGCGGTCACAGATACGCAGTATTTT
- once TRBJ2-2 TRBV5-6 CASSSTGQLFF TGTGCCAGCAGCTCAACCGGGCAGCTGTTTTTT
TRBD1 few TRBJ1-5 TRBV7-9 CASSQDRVGSSQPQHF TGTGCCAGCAGCCAAGACAGGGTAGGGTCTTCTCAGCCCCAGCATTTT
TRBD1 many TRBJ2-5 TRBV5-4 CASSLDPGGQETQYF TGTGCCAGCAGCCTCGACCCAGGGGGCCAAGAGACCCAGTACTTC
- - TRBJ2-1 TRBV16 CASMGVTIYNEQFF TGTGCCAGCATGGGGGTGACAATCTACAATGAGCAGTTCTTC
- - TRBJ1-2 TRBV10-3 CAISERENYGYTF TGTGCCATCAGTGAAAGAGAAAACTATGGCTACACCTTC
TRBD1 - TRBJ2-7 TRBV20-1 CSARSGQKNEQYF TGCAGTGCTAGATCGGGACAGAAGAACGAGCAGTACTTC
TRBD1 - TRBJ1-5 TRBV19 CASSPPGQSSNQPQHF TGTGCCAGTAGTCCCCCGGGACAGAGTAGCAATCAGCCCCAGCATTTT
- many TRBJ2-3 TRBV20-1 CSANRDSRPDTQYF TGCAGTGCTAACCGGGACTCCCGGCCTGATACGCAGTATTTT
- - TRBJ1-1 TRBV12-3/TRBV12-4 CASRRGGGTEAFF TGTGCCAGCAGGCGTGGAGGTGGCACTGAAGCTTTCTTT
TRBD2 many TRBJ2-5 TRBV12-3/TRBV12-4 CASSSPVRGGQETQYF TGTGCCAGCAGTTCTCCTGTGCGGGGGGGACAAGAGACCCAGTACTTC
- - TRBJ1-1 TRBV3-1 CASSQAWRGGTEAFF TGTGCCAGCAGCCAAGCCTGGAGGGGGGGAACTGAAGCTTTCTTT
- many TRBJ1-5 TRBV2 CASRGDRYNQPQHF TGTGCCAGCAGGGGTGACAGGTACAATCAGCCCCAGCATTTT
- - TRBJ2-3 TRBV7-2 CASSLGRYLSTDTQYF TGTGCCAGCAGCTTAGGTCGCTACCTTAGCACAGATACGCAGTATTTT
- many TRBJ1-1 TRBV20-1 CSKLKRGLGAEAFF TGCAGTAAGCTTAAGCGGGGGCTAGGAGCTGAAGCTTTCTTT
- few TRBJ2-3 TRBV7-9 CASSFTGTSTDTQYF TGTGCCAGCAGCTTTACCGGAACTAGCACAGATACGCAGTATTTT
- - TRBJ1-2 TRBV18 CASSPSQDRLYGYTF TGTGCCAGCTCACCATCGCAGGACAGACTCTATGGCTACACCTTC
- few TRBJ1-1 TRBV29-1 CSVEGRSGEAFF TGCAGCGTTGAAGGTAGATCCGGTGAAGCTTTCTTT
TRBD1 few TRBJ2-7 TRBV30 CARTVTRTTGTGREQYF TGTGCCCGGACAGTAACGCGCACCACCGGGACAGGGAGAGAGCAGTACTTC